This record covers a single T cell receptor beta chain. Its target is not known. Amplification used 60 Vbeta primers and 13 Jbeta primers. The repertoire was sequenced with immunoSEQ multiplex PCR; TCRdb's copy has only in-frame clones and lacks some. The sample has 110,000 to 150,000 clones, roughly 83% seen once. This specimen comes from a study of cytomegalovirus exposure and HLA in healthy donors. Study-level findings and limits: Among TCR beta chains of equal frequency, HLA-associated ones were more clonally expanded in a later analysis. Sequencing likely caused a cluster of highly shared sequence variants. Accurate prediction of HLA-A and HLA-B alleles (for most subjects) was reportedly achieved from TCR beta sequences. Later genetic work tied a missense DCLRE1C variant to beta-chain V and J trimming.

This CDR3 contains 14 residues. Germline values: CDR1 SEHNR, CDR2 FQNEAQ (reference sequence). V shed 1 base and J shed 4 bases, with 5 bases lying between them. Source material: PBMCs. This clonotype was obtained from a man aged 35-49 years in good health and CMV-seropositive. J is TRBJ1-6 and V is TRBV7-9; D ambiguous. In DNA form, the CDR3 reads TGTGCCAGCAGCTTAGAACAGTATAATTCACCCCTCCACTTT. This gives the protein CASSLEQYNSPLHF. Full variable domain (rest looked up from reference TRBV7-9 and TRBJ1-6): DTGVSQNPRHKITKRGQNVTFRCDPISEHNRLYWYRQTLGQGPEFLTYFQNEAQLEKSRLLSDRFSAERPKGSFSTLEIQRTEQGDSAMYLCASSLEQYNSPLHFGNGTRLTVT.